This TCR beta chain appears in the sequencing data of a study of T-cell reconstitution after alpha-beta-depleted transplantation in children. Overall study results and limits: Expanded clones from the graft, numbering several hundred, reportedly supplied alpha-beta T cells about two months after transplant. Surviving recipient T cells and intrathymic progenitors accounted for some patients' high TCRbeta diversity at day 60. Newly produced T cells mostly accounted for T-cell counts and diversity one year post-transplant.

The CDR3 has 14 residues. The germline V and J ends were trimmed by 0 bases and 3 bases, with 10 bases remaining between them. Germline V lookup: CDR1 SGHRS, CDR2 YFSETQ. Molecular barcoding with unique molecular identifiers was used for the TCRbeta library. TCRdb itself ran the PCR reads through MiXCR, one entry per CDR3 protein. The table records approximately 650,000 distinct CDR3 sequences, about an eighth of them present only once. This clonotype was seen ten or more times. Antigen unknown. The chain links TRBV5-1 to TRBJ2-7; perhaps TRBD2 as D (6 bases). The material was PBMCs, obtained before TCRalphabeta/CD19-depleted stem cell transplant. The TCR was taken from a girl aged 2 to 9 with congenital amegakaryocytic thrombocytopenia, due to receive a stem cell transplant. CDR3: CASSLVPRDYEQYF. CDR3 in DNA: TGCGCCAGCAGCTTGGTTCCGCGGGACTACGAGCAGTACTTC. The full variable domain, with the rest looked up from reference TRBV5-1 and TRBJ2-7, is KAGVTQTPRYLIKTRGQQVTLSCSPISGHRSVSWYQQTPGQGLQFLFEYFSETQRNKGNFPGRFSGRQFSNSRSEMNVSTLELGDSALYLCASSLVPRDYEQYFGPGTRLTVT.